Below, one TCR beta chain is given with its context. The antigen is not known. Time point described: baseline, week 1 (first vaccination visit). As for treatment: pre-vaccination baseline after standard-of-care therapy. Patients carried new grade 3 or 4 IDH1-mutant astrocytomas lacking nuclear ATRX. Here immunoSEQ multiplex PCR was the method, and the copy in TCRdb shows in-frame clones only, minus some. This sample has roughly 51,000 clones, with roughly 88% found just once. The V gene's germline CDR1 is SGHRS and CDR2 YFSETQ. The CDR3 covers 16 residues. Trimming stripped 5 bases from V and 0 bases from J, with 15 bases between. These data are taken from a study of a mutant IDH1 vaccine in newly diagnosed glioma. On the study more broadly: Most had both radiotherapy and temozolomide beforehand; others had only one. General observations from the study: Immune responses arising from the vaccine appeared in about 94% of patients. No link was apparently found between pseudoprogression and changes in top peripheral T cell clonotypes.

The source was PBMCs, collected from a glioma patient treated with radiotherapy, temozolomide or both. The source is a man aged 35 to 55 with glioma. The rearrangement uses TRBV5-1 and TRBJ1-3, with D unresolved. The chain's CDR3 is CASRTQGGSSGNTIYF. Here the CDR3 DNA reads TGCGCCAGCAGGACTCAAGGTGGGAGCTCTGGAAACACCATATATTTT.